This entry features one TCR beta chain sequence. This record belongs to a study of T cell changes during pregnancy in multiple sclerosis. Here immunoSEQ multiplex PCR was the method, and the copy in TCRdb shows in-frame clones only, minus some. The sample has 40,000 to 60,000 clones, approximately 93% seen once; the top ten hold over 0.45%. The clonotype comes from a female donor with multiple sclerosis, enrolled in a pregnancy study. Sequences were derived from CD4+ T cells from peripheral blood mononuclear cells, sampled in the first trimester of pregnancy.

The CDR3 DNA reads TGTGCCAGCAGTGAAACAGGGGGAATGGGCTATGGCTACACCTTC. Protein product: CASSETGGMGYGYTF. V gene TRBV6-1 combines with J gene TRBJ1-2, with 8 positions matching TRBD1. Germline V gene sequence: CDR1 MNHNS, CDR2 SASEGT. This CDR3 is built from 15 residues. V shed 2 bases and J 4 bases; nucleotides not matched to a gene: 6.